Detailed here is one T cell receptor (beta chain). The data belong to a study of blood T cell repertoires in COVID-19. Study-level information: COVID-19 samples from acute and convalescent phases originated in the United States, Italy and Spain. The cDNA or gDNA used as material had been derived from T cells, B-cell-depleted T cells, or PBMCs.

Libraries were prepared by immunoSEQ multiplex PCR; TCRdb keeps only in-frame clonotypes and omits some of them. Of more than 40,000 clones listed, 88% are singletons. The V end was cut by 4 bases, the J end by 9 bases, with 19 bases between. This CDR3 comprises 14 residues. Germline loops: CDR1 SGHTA, CDR2 FQGNSA. The source material was peripheral blood. The genes are TRBV7-2 and TRBJ2-7; a weak D match, TRBD2 (7 bases). The sequence was collected from a man aged 45-65 years with active COVID-19. Here the CDR3 DNA reads TGTGCCAGCAGCTCGCATGGGGGGGCTGGCGGGCAGTACTTC. As protein: CASSSHGGAGGQYF.